These 6 T cell receptor beta chains were all obtained from the same sample, sequenced in a study of shared clonotypes between healthy human individuals. TCRdb's copy holds only in-frame clones and misses some; the assay was immunoSEQ multiplex PCR. The sample lists millions of clones, approximately 94% seen once, with about 0.13% in the top ten. Sequencing was performed on naive CD4+ T cells sorted from blood. Described subset: CD45RA+ positively selected. These receptors originate from a man aged 18 to 30 in good health.

This rearrangement joins TRBV5-4 to TRBJ2-1; TRBD1 is a possible D gene (6 bases). The CDR3 covers 12 residues. V was clipped by 8 bases and J by 7 bases, with 13 bases between them. Germline V CDR1 and CDR2: SGHNT, YYREEE (reference sequence). Written as DNA, the CDR3 is TGTGCCAGTAACAGGGTGGGGAATGAGCAGTTCTTC. Residues: CASNRVGNEQFF.

This clone was observed a few times. The same CDR3 arises from other DNA sequences in this sample as well. The chain has TRBV5-1 and TRBJ1-5, with D uncertain. CDR3 length: 14 residues. Trimming shortened V by 0 bases and J by 3 bases, and 7 bases separated the two germline ends. Germline assignment: CDR1 SGHRS and CDR2 YFSETQ. The CDR3 bases are TGCGCCAGCAGCTTGGAGGGTTCCAATCAGCCCCAGCATTTT. This encodes CASSLEGSNQPQHF.

The rearrangement uses TRBV14 and TRBJ2-5, with 14 bases identical to TRBD2. Germline V lookup: CDR1 SGHDN, CDR2 FVKESK. The V gene end was trimmed by 4 bases and the J gene end by 5 bases; junction bases not matched to a gene: 3. The CDR3 has 15 residues. The DNA for the CDR3 is TGTGCCAGCAGCCTTGGGACTAGCGGGAGTGAGACCCAGTACTTC. As protein: CASSLGTSGSETQYF.

This chain uses TRBV13 with TRBJ2-3; either TRBD1 or TRBD2 may supply D (6 bases each). This CDR3 comprises 17 residues. Germline CDR1 and CDR2: PRHDT and FYEKMQ (reference sequence). With 3 bases removed from V and 3 bases from J, the gap between germline ends came to 19 bases. This CDR3 is CASSFGQRGGLTDTQYF. CDR3 nucleotide sequence: TGTGCCAGCAGCTTTGGACAGCGAGGTGGACTAACAGATACGCAGTATTTT.

This sequence joins TRBV7-9 and TRBJ2-1; TRBD1 is a possible D gene (6 bases). Trimming took off 1 base at V and 7 bases at J, with 17 bases between the two ends. The CDR3 sequence is 16 residues long. Germline-derived CDR1 and CDR2 are SEHNR and FQNEAQ (reference sequence). The chain's CDR3 is CASSLDGGAVRNEQFF. DNA of the CDR3: TGTGCCAGCAGCTTAGATGGGGGCGCCGTCAGGAATGAGCAGTTCTTC.

V is TRBV29-1 and J is TRBJ2-7, with TRBD1 matching 7 bases. The CDR3 loop spans 15 amino acids. Unmatched junction bases numbered 11, after V lost 2 bases and J lost 4 bases. Germline CDR1 SQVTM, CDR2 ANQGSEA. CDR3 protein: CSVELGDRGTYEQYF. The CDR3 nucleotides are TGCAGCGTTGAACTGGGGGACAGAGGAACGTACGAGCAGTACTTC.